The rows below give T cell receptor beta chains drawn from one sample of a study of T cell changes during pregnancy in multiple sclerosis. Sequencing was performed with immunoSEQ multiplex PCR; in TCRdb, only in-frame clones are kept and a portion is missing. The sample has about 24,000 clones, 90% seen once. The sequences come from CD8+ T cells from peripheral blood mononuclear cells, collected in the third trimester of pregnancy. The source is a female donor in good health, enrolled as a control in a pregnancy study. CDR3s include the opening cysteine and the closing phenylalanine or tryptophan.

j_call v_call cdr3_aa
TRBJ1-2 TRBV19 CASSGEHRGLQGYTF
TRBJ2-1 TRBV7-2 CASSLTSGRANEQFF
TRBJ2-1 TRBV7-9 CASSYRLGSYNEQFF
TRBJ2-3 TRBV6-1 CASSEDRGHTDTQYF
TRBJ2-7 TRBV9 CASSVGQGAYEQYF
TRBJ2-7 TRBV15 CATSRATGVGSYEQYF
TRBJ2-6 TRBV6-5 CASSYSTGAGANVLTF
TRBJ2-3 TRBV27 CASSPASGVTDTQYF
TRBJ1-3 TRBV4-1 CASSQDRGTGNTIYF
TRBJ2-7 TRBV9 CASSEGGAGYEQYF
TRBJ2-1 TRBV19 CASSMVTGGGNEQFF
TRBJ2-7 TRBV7-7 CASSLASGRSYEQYF
TRBJ2-5 TRBV4-1 CASSQAGAIQETQYF
TRBJ1-1 TRBV20-1 CSAPRRTEAFF
TRBJ1-2 TRBV7-9 CASSSPSQGAKGYTF
TRBJ1-5 TRBV19 CASSPRAYNQPQHF
TRBJ1-5 TRBV6-5 CASSYSRDRPQHF
TRBJ1-2 TRBV5-6 CASSKGQINTNYGYTF
TRBJ1-2 TRBV13 CASSRRQGVDGYTF
TRBJ1-1 TRBV6-6 CASRTGPEAFF
TRBJ2-6 TRBV5-5 CASSSGQVRGANVLTF
TRBJ1-2 TRBV19 CASRYRAANYGYTF
TRBJ1-4 TRBV14 CASSQDIGATNEKLFF